This TCR beta chain emerged from a study of cytomegalovirus exposure and HLA in healthy donors. Study as a whole: Earlier sequencing of about 179 million T cells yielded roughly 100 million unique TCR beta sequences. The study's findings and limits: A later analysis by the authors found several of the most significant clusters apparently linked to common viral pathogens. A later analysis reportedly found that, within productive TCRs, an Asian-associated ancestry cluster had fewer N-insertions than the mean observed across the approximately 700 donors. In an earlier analysis, productive rearrangement rates for most beta V segments clustered near 87% or 30%.

The CDR3 covers 14 residues. V was cut by 5 bases and J by 3 bases, with 14 bases left in between. The germline V gene encodes CDR1 MDHEN and CDR2 SYDVKM. With respect to this clone: Its specificity is not known.

Primers: 60 Vbeta forward and 13 Jbeta reverse. Clones were read by immunoSEQ multiplex PCR, and TCRdb kept only the in-frame ones, dropping some. The top ten hold roughly 0.62% of the sample, which has roughly 200,000 clones, less than 85% seen once. The TCR sequence derives from a man aged 18 to 35 in good health and CMV-seronegative. This chain uses TRBV28 with TRBJ2-7, with a possible D match to TRBD1 (6 bases). Sequenced material: PBMCs. CDR3 amino acids: CASSLQGQYYEQYF. DNA for the CDR3: TGTGCCAGCAGTCTCCAGGGACAATACTACGAGCAGTACTTC.